The sequence of this TCR beta chain was determined in a study of cytomegalovirus exposure and HLA in healthy donors. The wider study: The roughly 120 validation repertoires were reported in a later analysis to have been generated on the same platform as the roughly 720 first-cohort repertoires. The study's findings and limits: Later, an analysis found that TCR clusters from the first cohort tended to co-occur in the 95 to 150 validation repertoires.

CDR3 size: 15 residues. The germline V and J ends were trimmed by 4 bases and 5 bases, with 18 bases remaining between them. In germline, CDR1 is SGHNT, CDR2 YYREEE (reference sequence). TCRdb keeps only in-frame clones here, not all; method: immunoSEQ multiplex PCR. The sample yields more than 95,000 clones, roughly nine tenths seen once. This clone was detected a few times. Its cognate antigen is unknown. The source of this sequence is a man aged 18-30 years in good health and CMV-seropositive. The material sequenced was PBMCs. The V and J genes are TRBV5-4 and TRBJ2-5; weak D call: TRBD1 (5 bases). CDR3 residues: CASSLSPGPGETQYF. As DNA, the CDR3 is TGTGCCAGCAGCCTATCCCCGGGCCCAGGGGAGACCCAGTACTTC.